The 27 T cell receptor beta chains below were found in one sample sequenced in a study of molecular identifiers for immune sequencing clone quantification. One entry per CDR3 protein, called by TCRdb with MiXCR from the PCR reads. The table records about half a million distinct CDR3 sequences, about 25% of them present only once. Sequencing used naive CD8+ T cells from blood, with Jurkat cell RNA spiked in. The subset denotes: FACS-sorted CD8+CD4-CCR7+CD45RA+ naive T cells. Receptors were obtained from a human donor in good health. Some libraries in this study had Jurkat cell RNA spiked in.

The table lists this clonotype with a few counts. V gene TRBV9 combines with J gene TRBJ1-2; 7 nucleotides align to TRBD1. Germline values: CDR1 SGDLS, CDR2 YYNGEE. After removal of 3 bases from V and 6 bases from J, the junction contained 5 bases not matched to a gene. This CDR3 has 13 amino acids. The DNA for the CDR3 is TGTGCCAGCAGCGGACAGGGAAGAAATGGCTACACCTTC. It encodes CASSGQGRNGYTF.

This clonotype was detected a few times. The chain joins TRBV6-5 to TRBJ2-3, with TRBD2 matching over 14 bases. This CDR3 region has 17 residues. The germline V gene encodes CDR1 MNHEY and CDR2 SVGAGI. V was pared by 2 bases and J by 2 bases, with 3 bases of the junction left unmatched. CDR3 loop: CASSYRTSGGPTDTQYF. The DNA of the CDR3 is TGTGCCAGCAGTTACCGGACTAGCGGGGGGCCCACAGATACGCAGTATTTT.

The chain links TRBV6-2 or TRBV6-3 to TRBJ1-3, with TRBD1 identical over 7 bases. Germline trimming cut 6 bases from V and 4 bases from J; bases unmatched to any gene: 6. Germline CDR1 is MNHEY and CDR2 is SVGEGT. This CDR3 has 14 residues. The CDR3 loop is CASSLGQFGNTIYF. The CDR3 nucleotides read TGTGCCAGCAGCCTGGGACAGTTCGGAAACACCATATATTTT.

This clonotype has at least ten counts. The chain has TRBV20-1 and TRBJ2-5; 7 bases agree with TRBD2. With V trimmed by 3 bases and J by 1 base, 20 bases remained unmatched. This CDR3 has 19 residues. CDR1 and CDR2 from the germline V gene are DFQATT and SNEGSKA (reference sequence). Here the CDR3 DNA reads TGCAGTGCTAGTACCTTTACCGGGACTACATTACGGGGCCAAGAGACCCAGTACTTC. This sequence encodes CSASTFTGTTLRGQETQYF.

This clonotype was picked up a small number of times. The chain employs TRBV18 and TRBJ2-3; 7 bases align to TRBD2. There are 13 residues in the CDR3. J was trimmed by 5 bases and V by 6 bases; bases with no gene match: 5. Per germline, CDR1 KGHSH and CDR2 LQKENI. The CDR3 region has the DNA TGTGCCAGCTCTACTGCGGGGGTAGATACGCAGTATTTT. Its protein product is CASSTAGVDTQYF.

There are many counts of this clonotype. The CDR3 DNA sequence: TGTGCCAGCAGTCTCCAGGGGGCTTTCCCAGATACGCAGTATTTT. As protein: CASSLQGAFPDTQYF. V gene TRBV12-3 or TRBV12-4 combines with J gene TRBJ2-3, with TRBD1 identical over 8 bases. Trimming removed 5 bases from V and 4 bases from J; junction bases left unmatched: 8. This CDR3 region has 15 residues.

This clonotype showed up many times. The CDR3 DNA reads as TGCGCCAGCAGCTTGGTGGGATTTTGGACTGAAGCTTTCTTT. This gives the protein CASSLVGFWTEAFF. This rearrangement joins TRBV5-1 to TRBJ1-1; D is undetermined. Germline lookup yields CDR1 SGHRS and CDR2 YFSETQ. The V end was cut by 0 bases, the J end by 5 bases, with 11 bases between. The CDR3 runs 14 residues. The entire variable domain, with the rest obtained from reference TRBV5-1 and TRBJ1-1, is as follows: KAGVTQTPRYLIKTRGQQVTLSCSPISGHRSVSWYQQTPGQGLQFLFEYFSETQRNKGNFPGRFSGRQFSNSRSEMNVSTLELGDSALYLCASSLVGFWTEAFFGQGTRLTVV.

The chain has TRBV5-6 and TRBJ1-4, with a weak D call TRBD1 (6 bases). This CDR3 has 14 residues. Germline V gene sequence: CDR1 SGHDT, CDR2 YYEEEE. V lost 4 bases, J lost 5 bases, and 12 bases lay in between. The CDR3 nucleotides read TGTGCCAGCAGCGAGACAGGATCCAATGAAAAACTGTTTTTT. Translation gives CASSETGSNEKLFF.

This chain uses TRBV6-4 with TRBJ2-3, with D possibly being TRBD2 (6 bases). The ends were cut back, 2 bases at V and 0 bases at J, with 24 bases in the middle. This CDR3 is 20 amino acids long. Germline CDR1 and CDR2: MRHNA and SNTAGT. The CDR3 reads CASSDPITPIVAGSTDTQYF. CDR3 coding DNA: TGTGCCAGCAGTGACCCTATAACCCCGATTGTGGCGGGGAGCACAGATACGCAGTATTTT.

This chain joins TRBV7-2 and TRBJ2-7; D remains ambiguous. Germline V lookup: CDR1 SGHTA, CDR2 FQGNSA. Trimming cost V 5 bases and J 3 bases, with 11 bases left between them. CDR3 size: 13 residues. The CDR3 nucleotides read TGTGCCAGCAGCGCCATCGACGGCTACGAGCAGTACTTC. It encodes CASSAIDGYEQYF.

This clonotype was counted between two and nine times. This chain connects TRBV20-1 to TRBJ2-7; D is unclear. V was clipped by 1 base and J by 3 bases, with 16 bases between them. This CDR3 has 15 amino acids. Germline loops: CDR1 DFQATT, CDR2 SNEGSKA (reference sequence). CDR3 amino acids: CSARVRSRNLYEQYF. CDR3 in DNA: TGCAGTGCTAGAGTTCGAAGCAGAAACCTCTACGAGCAGTACTTC.

This clonotype was recorded a few times. The chain joins TRBV7-6 to TRBJ1-2; perhaps TRBD1 as D (6 bases). The V and J ends lost 5 bases and 5 bases respectively, with 15 bases between them. The CDR3 is 14 residues long. Germline V gene sequence: CDR1 SGHVS, CDR2 FNYEAQ. The CDR3 protein is CASSQWEGDYGYTF. The CDR3 nucleotides are TGTGCCAGCAGCCAGTGGGAGGGGGATTATGGCTACACCTTC.

This clonotype turned up a few times. The rearrangement links TRBV3-1 to TRBJ2-2; 8 bases line up with TRBD2. The CDR3 has 17 residues. Per the germline V gene, CDR1 is LGHDT and CDR2 is YNNKEL (reference sequence). V lost 0 bases and J lost 6; bases outside the gene matches: 9. The CDR3 spells CASSQDFQRERPGELFF. The CDR3 nucleotides are TGTGCCAGCAGCCAAGATTTCCAGCGGGAGCGTCCCGGGGAGCTGTTTTTT.

With respect to this clonotype: Just one base apart from a much larger clone, this may be a read error. This likely comes from a read error, as the CDR3 has no conserved phenylalanine or tryptophan at its end. This chain uses TRBV13 with TRBJ2-5, with 11 bases aligning to TRBD2. The CDR3 is made up of 15 amino acids. The trim removed 5 bases at V and 3 bases at J, leaving 5 bases unmatched. The V gene's germline CDR1 is PRHDT and CDR2 FYEKMQ (reference sequence). CDR3 nucleotide sequence: TGTGCCAGCAGCGCACCGGGACTAGCGGAAGAGACCCAGTACCTC. This encodes CASSAPGLAEETQYL.

In this sample, this clonotype turned up many times. The chain couples TRBV29-1 to TRBJ1-3; weak D call: TRBD1 (6 bases). V lost 6 bases and J lost 2, with 14 bases in between. CDR1 SQVTM and CDR2 ANQGSEA come from the germline V gene. CDR3 length equals 14 residues. This CDR3 reads CSVDPGTTGNTIYF. The CDR3 nucleotides read TGCAGCGTAGATCCCGGGACAACTGGAAACACCATATATTTT.

J is TRBJ2-7 and V is TRBV3-1; 11 bases line up with TRBD2. There are 16 residues in the CDR3. J was trimmed by 2 bases and V by 2 bases; bases with no gene match: 5. CDR1 is LGHDT, CDR2 YNNKEL, per germline (reference sequence). CDR3 residues: CASSQTLAGVTYEQYF. In DNA form, the CDR3 reads TGTGCCAGCAGCCAAACACTAGCGGGGGTTACCTACGAGCAGTACTTC.

Comments on this clonotype: This may arise from a read error, as a much more abundant clone is one base away. CDR3 loop: CASSYTGWTAAFF. CDR3 DNA sequence: TGTGCCAGCAGTTACACAGGGTGGACTGCAGCTTTCTTT. The chain is built from TRBV6-2 or TRBV6-3 and TRBJ1-1, with D tentatively TRBD1 (6 bases). Germline V gene lookup returns CDR1 MNHEY and CDR2 SVGEGT. CDR3 size: 13 residues.

The V call is TRBV11-2, the J call TRBJ1-1; D remains unclear. With 1 base removed from V and 7 bases from J, the gap between germline ends came to 13 bases. This CDR3 is built from 14 residues. Germline CDR1 is SGHAT and CDR2 is FQNNGV. CDR3 nucleotides: TGTGCCAGCAGCTTAGGACCCTACAGCGATGAAGCTTTCTTT. It yields the protein CASSLGPYSDEAFF.

The V gene is TRBV20-1, the J gene TRBJ2-1, with 8 bases identical to TRBD2. There are 15 residues in the CDR3. CDR1 is DFQATT, CDR2 SNEGSKA, per germline (reference sequence). J lost 3 bases, V lost 0 bases, and 4 bases had no gene match. The CDR3 sequence is CSARERLAIYNEQFF. DNA of the CDR3: TGCAGTGCTAGAGAACGACTAGCGATCTACAATGAGCAGTTCTTC.

Worth noting for this clonotype: With a much larger clone just one base away, this may be a read error. The V gene is TRBV7-9, the J gene TRBJ1-1; D ambiguous. This CDR3 is 13 amino acids long. Germline lookup yields CDR1 SEHNR and CDR2 FQNEAQ (reference sequence). The chain's CDR3 is CVSSSDMNTEAFF. The DNA for the CDR3 is TGTGTCAGCAGCTCCGACATGAACACTGAAGCTTTCTTT.

The rearrangement links TRBV4-3 to TRBJ2-3; TRBD2 is a possible D gene (6 bases). This CDR3 has 18 amino acids. In germline, CDR1 is LGHNA, CDR2 YSLEER. Deletions cut 1 base from V and 4 bases from J, with 21 bases between. CDR3 protein: CASSQVWVGGGEADTQYF. Written as DNA, the CDR3 is TGCGCCAGCAGCCAAGTTTGGGTGGGGGGAGGTGAGGCAGATACGCAGTATTTT.

The J gene is TRBJ2-3, the V gene TRBV5-1; 7 positions agree with TRBD2. The CDR3 has 16 residues. Germline V gene sequence: CDR1 SGHRS, CDR2 YFSETQ. Trimming cost V 4 bases and J 0 bases; bases outside gene matches: 8. The CDR3 DNA reads TGCGCCAGCAGCCGGGAGACTAGCAGTAGCACAGATACGCAGTATTTT. This encodes CASSRETSSSTDTQYF.

This clonotype was observed a handful of times. The V call is TRBV7-7, the J call TRBJ2-7, with 11 bases identical to TRBD1. J was trimmed by 7 bases and V by 5 bases; bases with no gene match: 7. Germline CDR1 reads SSHAT; CDR2 reads FNYEAQ (reference sequence). The CDR3 runs 14 residues. The CDR3 spells CASSPGQGAKEQYF. The CDR3 DNA follows: TGTGCCAGCAGCCCCGGACAGGGGGCAAAGGAGCAGTACTTC.

Comment on this clonotype: Its ends do not fully match the called genes, so a read error is possible. The chain combines TRBV2 with TRBJ1-3; D gene uncertain. The CDR3 loop spans 17 amino acids. From germline, CDR1 is SNHLY and CDR2 FYNNEI. The CDR3: CAGSGTVFTYSGNTIYF. The CDR3 DNA is TGTGCCGGCAGTGGTACAGTTTTTACCTACTCTGGAAACACCATATATTTT. Complete variable domain (other parts from reference TRBV2 and TRBJ1-3): EPEVTQTPSHQVTQMGQEVILRCVPISNHLYFYWYRQILGQKVEFLVSFYNNEISEKSEIFDDQFSVERPDGSNFTLKIRSTKLEDSAMYFCAGSGTVFTYSGNTIYFGEGSWLTVV.

This clonotype was detected many times. CDR3 bases: TGCAGTGCTGATAGGGGAGGGTACGAGCAGTACTTC. Translating gives CSADRGGYEQYF. The chain links TRBV20-1 to TRBJ2-7; 7 nucleotides line up with TRBD2. V was pared by 5 bases and J by 4 bases, with 5 bases of the junction left unmatched. The germline V gene has CDR1 DFQATT and CDR2 SNEGSKA (reference sequence). The CDR3 extends over 12 amino acids.

The chain employs TRBV7-9 and TRBJ2-1; 11 bases are a match to TRBD1. The CDR3 consists of 18 residues. Germline values: CDR1 SEHNR, CDR2 FQNEAQ (reference sequence). With 4 bases clipped from V and 8 bases from J, the junction kept 16 bases outside the gene matches. Here the CDR3 reads CASSSFNTGTGGIHEQFF. As DNA, the CDR3 is TGTGCCAGCAGCTCTTTTAATACCGGGACAGGGGGTATCCATGAGCAGTTCTTC.

Comment on this clonotype: This may be a read error: a much more frequent sequence differs by one nucleotide. CDR3 region: CASSRGTGSGNTIYF. The DNA of the CDR3 is TGCGCCAGCAGCCGCGGGACAGGCTCTGGAAACACCATATATTTT. The rearrangement uses TRBV4-3 and TRBJ1-3; 8 bases line up with TRBD1. V gave up 4 bases and J gave up 0 bases; unmatched junction bases: 2. The CDR3 is 15 amino acids. Germline assignment: CDR1 LGHNA and CDR2 YSLEER.